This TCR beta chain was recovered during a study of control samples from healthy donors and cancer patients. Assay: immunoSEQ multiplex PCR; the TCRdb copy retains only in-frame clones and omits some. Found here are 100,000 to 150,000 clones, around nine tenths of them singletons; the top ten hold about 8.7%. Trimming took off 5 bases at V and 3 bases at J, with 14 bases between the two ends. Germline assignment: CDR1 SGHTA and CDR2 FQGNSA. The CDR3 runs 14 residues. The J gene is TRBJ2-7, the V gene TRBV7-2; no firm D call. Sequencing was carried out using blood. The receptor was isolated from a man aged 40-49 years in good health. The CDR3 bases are TGTGCCAGCAGCCAGACTGCGGCGGTCTACGAGCAGTACTTC. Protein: CASSQTAAVYEQYF.